Following are 11 T cell receptor beta chains from one sample sequenced in a study of CD8 T cells in ankylosing spondylitis. Study-wide results and limits: It appeared that ankylosing spondylitis blood was characterized by a TCR beta motif of several highly homologous variants.

Their antigen targets remain unknown. TCRdb re-analysed the 5' RACE reads in MiXCR, keeping a single row per CDR3 protein. The sample has more than 650,000 distinct CDR3 sequences; around 11% are singletons. The sample comprised blood, either unsorted or a sorted T cell fraction (not recorded which). These receptors all come from a male donor with ankylosing spondylitis.

This clonotype was seen ten or more times. This chain uses TRBV12-3 or TRBV12-4 with TRBJ1-5, with D unresolved. The CDR3 runs 14 residues. V gave up 8 bases and J gave up 0 bases, with 11 bases separating them. The CDR3 spells CASVRGYSNQPQHF. The CDR3 DNA follows: TGTGCCAGCGTTCGAGGTTATAGCAATCAGCCCCAGCATTTT.

This clonotype was detected a few times. V is TRBV20-1 and J is TRBJ2-5, with 12 bases lining up with TRBD2. Germline CDR1 is DFQATT and CDR2 is SNEGSKA (reference sequence). J lost 5 bases, V lost 4 bases, and 5 bases had no gene match. This CDR3 comprises 14 residues. In DNA, the CDR3 is TGCAGTGCTACTCGACTAGCGGGAGACGAGACCCAGTACTTC. Translation gives CSATRLAGDETQYF.

The chain combines TRBV18 with TRBJ1-5, with D tentatively TRBD1 (6 bases). CDR3 length: 17 amino acids. Germline values: CDR1 KGHSH, CDR2 LQKENI. V dropped 6 bases and J dropped 3 bases, with 21 bases sitting between them. The CDR3 protein is CASSQGQSRRANQPQHF. The CDR3 DNA reads TGTGCCAGCTCTCAAGGACAGTCGAGGAGGGCCAATCAGCCCCAGCATTTT.

The sample holds a few counts of this clonotype. The chain couples TRBV6-2 or TRBV6-3 to TRBJ1-1, with D uncertain. Trimming shortened V by 8 bases and J by 0 bases, and 13 bases separated the two germline ends. Germline CDR1 reads MNHEY; CDR2 reads SVGEGT. The CDR3 contains 14 residues. CDR3 loop: CASRTALMNTEAFF. In nucleotides, the CDR3 is TGTGCCAGCCGGACCGCTCTCATGAACACTGAAGCTTTCTTT.

The gene calls are TRBV5-1 and TRBJ2-1; no firm D call. CDR1 is SGHRS and CDR2 is YFSETQ in the germline V gene. V was trimmed by 5 bases and J by 5 bases, leaving 17 bases between them. This CDR3 spans 15 amino acids. The CDR3 DNA follows: TGCGCCAGCAGTCGATCAGGCTCCACTGACAATGAGCAGTTCTTC. Its protein is CASSRSGSTDNEQFF.

This clonotype has a handful of counts. J is TRBJ2-1 and V is TRBV6-1; D could derive from TRBD1 or TRBD2 (5 bases each). The V gene lost 6 bases and the J gene lost 7 bases, with 19 bases spanning the gap. The CDR3 contains 15 residues. The V gene's germline CDR1 is MNHNS and CDR2 SASEGT. The CDR3 DNA follows: TGTGCCAGCAGGTCTGCGAAGGGGAGTGGGAATGAGCAGTTCTTC. This gives the protein CASRSAKGSGNEQFF.

This clonotype showed up many times. The CDR3 bases are TGCAGCGCGGGGGGGAGGCAGGGGACCTACGAGCAGTACTTC. Translation: CSAGGRQGTYEQYF. The chain links TRBV29-1 to TRBJ2-7; 8 bases line up with TRBD2. Germline V lookup: CDR1 SQVTM, CDR2 ANQGSEA. V shed 7 bases, J shed 2 bases, and the junction held 10 bases outside the gene matches. The CDR3 runs to 14 residues.

V and J are TRBV5-1 and TRBJ2-1, with TRBD2 matching 11 bases. This CDR3 comprises 15 residues. Trimming took 1 base from V and 10 from J; bases not matched to a gene: 7. Germline V gene lookup returns CDR1 SGHRS and CDR2 YFSETQ. CDR3 sequence (DNA): TGCGCCAGCAGCTTGTCCCTAGCGGGGGGAGAGGAGCAGTTCTTC. Translating gives CASSLSLAGGEEQFF.

The sample holds a few counts of this clonotype. The V gene is TRBV6-1, the J gene TRBJ1-2; no clear D. The V gene lost 6 bases and the J gene lost 6 bases, with 8 bases spanning the gap. Germline CDR1 is MNHNS and CDR2 is SASEGT. The CDR3 is 11 residues long. The CDR3 DNA is TGTGCCAGCAGACTGAGGGATGGCTACACCTTC. Amino acid sequence: CASRLRDGYTF.

This clonotype occurred a few times. The genes are TRBV7-9 and TRBJ1-3; 8 bases agree with TRBD1. The junction had 11 bases not matched to a gene; V was cut back by 6 bases and J by 7 bases. In germline, CDR1 is SEHNR, CDR2 FQNEAQ (reference sequence). The CDR3 length is 15 residues. CDR3 region: CASSFAVPGGNTIYF. CDR3 bases: TGTGCCAGCAGTTTCGCCGTGCCAGGGGGCAACACCATATATTTT. Full variable domain (remainder filled in from reference TRBV7-9 and TRBJ1-3): DTGVSQNPRHKITKRGQNVTFRCDPISEHNRLYWYRQTLGQGPEFLTYFQNEAQLEKSRLLSDRFSAERPKGSFSTLEIQRTEQGDSAMYLCASSFAVPGGNTIYFGEGSWLTVV.

This clonotype came up a few times. The chain couples TRBV4-1 to TRBJ2-3; 9 bases are a match to TRBD1. Looked up from germline, CDR1 is MGHRA and CDR2 is YSYEKL. The CDR3 extends over 16 amino acids. The V gene end was trimmed by 2 bases and the J gene end by 6 bases; junction bases not matched to a gene: 9. CDR3 amino acids: CASSQQQGASTDTQYF. CDR3 nucleotide sequence: TGCGCCAGCAGCCAACAACAGGGGGCCTCCACCGATACGCAGTATTTT.